Listed here are 5 T cell receptor beta chains from one sample, sequenced in a study of blood T cell repertoires in COVID-19. TCRdb keeps only in-frame clones here, not all; method: immunoSEQ multiplex PCR. The sample records 90,000 or so clones, approximately 89% being singletons. Sequencing was performed on peripheral blood. The receptors here all came from a woman aged 80 or over with active COVID-19.

This sequence joins TRBV5-4 and TRBJ1-4; 9 bases fit TRBD1. J lost 8 bases, V lost 3 bases, and 8 bases had no gene match. Germline values: CDR1 SGHNT, CDR2 YYREEE (reference sequence). The CDR3 has 15 amino acids. CDR3 in DNA: TGTGCCAGCAGCTCAGGACAGGGGTTACGAGAAAAACTGTTTTTT. Protein sequence: CASSSGQGLREKLFF.

This sequence joins TRBV27 and TRBJ1-6; maybe TRBD1 (5 bases). V was clipped by 5 bases and J by 6 bases, with 11 bases between them. CDR3 size: 14 residues. Germline CDR1 reads MNHEY; CDR2 reads SMNVEV (reference sequence). This chain's CDR3 is CASSVRASNSPLHF. DNA for the CDR3: TGTGCCAGCAGTGTCAGGGCCTCTAATTCACCCCTCCACTTT.

The chain recombines TRBV4-3 with TRBJ2-1; the D is unclear. CDR3 length: 14 residues. V lost 3 bases, J lost 9 bases, and 15 bases lay in between. Germline loops: CDR1 LGHNA, CDR2 YSLEER. This CDR3 reads CASSQQAEDPEQFF. CDR3 bases: TGCGCCAGCAGCCAGCAAGCCGAAGATCCTGAGCAGTTCTTC.

This clone came up a few times. The V and J genes are TRBV5-4 and TRBJ2-7, with a possible D match to TRBD2 (6 bases). The germline V gene has CDR1 SGHNT and CDR2 YYREEE (reference sequence). The CDR3 is made up of 12 amino acids. Trimming stripped 4 bases from V and 7 bases from J, with 12 bases between. CDR3 protein: CASSMTGVEQYF. The DNA of the CDR3 is TGTGCCAGCAGCATGACGGGGGTGGAGCAGTACTTC.

This clone was recorded only once. This chain links TRBV7-6 with TRBJ2-7, with D perhaps TRBD2 (6 bases). The V gene's germline CDR1 is SGHVS and CDR2 FNYEAQ. The V end was cut by 2 bases, the J end by 4 bases, with 15 bases between. The CDR3 totals 15 residues. The CDR3 here is CASSLSPRRAYEQYF. The DNA of the CDR3 is TGTGCCAGCAGCTTAAGTCCCCGGAGGGCTTACGAGCAGTACTTC.